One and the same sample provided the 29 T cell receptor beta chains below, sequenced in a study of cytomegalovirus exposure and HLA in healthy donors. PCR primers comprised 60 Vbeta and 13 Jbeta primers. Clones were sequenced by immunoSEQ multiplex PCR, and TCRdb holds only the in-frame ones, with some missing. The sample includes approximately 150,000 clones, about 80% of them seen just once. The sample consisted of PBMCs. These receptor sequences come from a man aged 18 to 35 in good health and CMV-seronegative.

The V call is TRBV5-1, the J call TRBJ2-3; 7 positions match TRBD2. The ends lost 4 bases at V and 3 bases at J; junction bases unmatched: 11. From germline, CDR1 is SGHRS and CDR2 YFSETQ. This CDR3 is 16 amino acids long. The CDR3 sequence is CASSLKALAVTDTQYF. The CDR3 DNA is TGCGCCAGCAGCCTAAAGGCGCTAGCGGTGACAGATACGCAGTATTTT.

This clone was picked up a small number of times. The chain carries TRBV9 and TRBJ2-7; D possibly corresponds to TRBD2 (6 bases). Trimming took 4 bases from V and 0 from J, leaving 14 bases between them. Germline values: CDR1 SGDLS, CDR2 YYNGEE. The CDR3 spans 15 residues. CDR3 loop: CASSPGDSYSYEQYF. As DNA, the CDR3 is TGTGCCAGCAGCCCGGGAGACTCCTACTCCTACGAGCAGTACTTC.

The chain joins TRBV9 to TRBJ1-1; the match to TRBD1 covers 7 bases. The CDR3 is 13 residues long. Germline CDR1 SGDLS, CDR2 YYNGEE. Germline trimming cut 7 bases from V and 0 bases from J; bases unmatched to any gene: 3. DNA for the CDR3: TGTGCCAGCGGGGGACAGATGAACACTGAAGCTTTCTTT. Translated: CASGGQMNTEAFF.

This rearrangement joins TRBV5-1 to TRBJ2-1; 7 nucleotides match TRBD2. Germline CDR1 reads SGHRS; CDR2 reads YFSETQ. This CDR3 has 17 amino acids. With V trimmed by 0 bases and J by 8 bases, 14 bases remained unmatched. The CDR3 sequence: CASSLGSGTVERHEQFF. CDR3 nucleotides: TGCGCCAGCAGCTTGGGGAGCGGGACCGTAGAGAGGCATGAGCAGTTCTTC.

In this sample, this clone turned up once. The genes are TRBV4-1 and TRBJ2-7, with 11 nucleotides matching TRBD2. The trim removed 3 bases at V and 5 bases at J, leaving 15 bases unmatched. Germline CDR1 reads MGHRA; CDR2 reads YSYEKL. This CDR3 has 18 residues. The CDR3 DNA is TGCGCCAGCAGCCAGACGATATCTACTAGCGGGAGACGGAACGAGCAGTACTTC. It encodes CASSQTISTSGRRNEQYF.

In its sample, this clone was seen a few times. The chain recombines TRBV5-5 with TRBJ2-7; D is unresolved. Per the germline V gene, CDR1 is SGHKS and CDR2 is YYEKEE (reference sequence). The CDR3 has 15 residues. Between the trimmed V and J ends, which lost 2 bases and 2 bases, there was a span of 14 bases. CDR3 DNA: TGTGCCAGCAGCTTAGCCTTGGTCACCGCCTACGAGCAGTACTTC. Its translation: CASSLALVTAYEQYF.

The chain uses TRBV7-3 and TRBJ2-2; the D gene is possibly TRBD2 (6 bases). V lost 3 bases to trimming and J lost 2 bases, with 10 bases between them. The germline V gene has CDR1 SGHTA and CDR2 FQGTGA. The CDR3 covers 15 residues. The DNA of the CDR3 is TGTGCCAGCAGCTTGATGGGGGGAAACACCGGGGAGCTGTTTTTT. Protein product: CASSLMGGNTGELFF.

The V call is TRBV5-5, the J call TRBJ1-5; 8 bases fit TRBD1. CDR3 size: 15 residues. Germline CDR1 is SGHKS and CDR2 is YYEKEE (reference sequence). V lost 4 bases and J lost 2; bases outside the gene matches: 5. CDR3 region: CASSKPGQGNQPQHF. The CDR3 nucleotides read TGTGCCAGCAGCAAGCCGGGACAGGGCAATCAGCCCCAGCATTTT.

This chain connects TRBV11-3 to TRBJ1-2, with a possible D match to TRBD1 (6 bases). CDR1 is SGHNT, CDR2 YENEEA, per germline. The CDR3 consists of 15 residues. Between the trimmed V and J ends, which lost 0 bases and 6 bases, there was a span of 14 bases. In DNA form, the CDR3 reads TGTGCCAGCAGCTTAGAGACAGGTAGAGGTGATGGCTACACCTTC. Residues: CASSLETGRGDGYTF.

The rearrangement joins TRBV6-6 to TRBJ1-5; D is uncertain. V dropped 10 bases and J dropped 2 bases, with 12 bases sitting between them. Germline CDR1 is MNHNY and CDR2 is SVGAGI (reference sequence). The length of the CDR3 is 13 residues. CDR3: CATQEQGNQPQHF. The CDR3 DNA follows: TGTGCCACTCAGGAACAAGGCAATCAGCCCCAGCATTTT.

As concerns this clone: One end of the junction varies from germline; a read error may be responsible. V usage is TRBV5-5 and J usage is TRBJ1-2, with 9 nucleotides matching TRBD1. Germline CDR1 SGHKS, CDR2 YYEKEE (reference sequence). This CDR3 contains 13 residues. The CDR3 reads CASSETKRDRENF. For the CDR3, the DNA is TGTGCCAGCAGCGAAACGAAACGGGACAGGGAAAACTTC.

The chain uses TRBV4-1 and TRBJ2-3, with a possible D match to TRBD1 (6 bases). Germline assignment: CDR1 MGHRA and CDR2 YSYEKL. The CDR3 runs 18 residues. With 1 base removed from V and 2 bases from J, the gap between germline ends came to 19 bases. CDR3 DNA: TGCGCCAGCAGCCAAGGCCAGCTCGGACACAGGGCCACAGATACGCAGTATTTT. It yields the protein CASSQGQLGHRATDTQYF.

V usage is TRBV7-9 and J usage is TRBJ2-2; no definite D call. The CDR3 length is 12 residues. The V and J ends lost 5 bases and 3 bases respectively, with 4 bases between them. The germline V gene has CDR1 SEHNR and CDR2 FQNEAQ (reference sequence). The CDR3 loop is CASSPDTGELFF. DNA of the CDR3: TGTGCCAGCAGCCCAGACACCGGGGAGCTGTTTTTT.

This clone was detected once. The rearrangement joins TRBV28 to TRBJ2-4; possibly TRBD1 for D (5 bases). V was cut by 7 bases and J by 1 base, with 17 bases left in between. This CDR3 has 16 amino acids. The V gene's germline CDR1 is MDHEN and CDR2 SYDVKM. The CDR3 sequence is CASNYQTDGAKNIQYF. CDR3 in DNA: TGTGCCAGCAACTACCAGACAGATGGGGCCAAAAACATTCAGTACTTC. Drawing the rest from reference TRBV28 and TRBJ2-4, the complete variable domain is DVKVTQSSRYLVKRTGEKVFLECVQDMDHENMFWYRQDPGLGLRLIYFSYDVKMKEKGDIPEGYSVSREKKERFSLILESASTNQTSMYLCASNYQTDGAKNIQYFGAGTRLSVL.

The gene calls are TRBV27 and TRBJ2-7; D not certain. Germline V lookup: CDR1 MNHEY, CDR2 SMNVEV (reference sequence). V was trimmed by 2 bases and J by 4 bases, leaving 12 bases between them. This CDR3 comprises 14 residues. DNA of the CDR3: TGTGCCAGCAGTTTAGGGCAGCACAGATACGAGCAGTACTTC. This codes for CASSLGQHRYEQYF.

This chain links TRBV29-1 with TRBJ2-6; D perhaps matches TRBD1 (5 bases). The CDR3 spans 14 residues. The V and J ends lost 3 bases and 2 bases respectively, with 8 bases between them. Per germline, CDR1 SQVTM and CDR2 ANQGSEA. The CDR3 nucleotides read TGCAGCGTTGAGACAGTGGCTGGGGCCAACGTCCTGACTTTC. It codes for CSVETVAGANVLTF.

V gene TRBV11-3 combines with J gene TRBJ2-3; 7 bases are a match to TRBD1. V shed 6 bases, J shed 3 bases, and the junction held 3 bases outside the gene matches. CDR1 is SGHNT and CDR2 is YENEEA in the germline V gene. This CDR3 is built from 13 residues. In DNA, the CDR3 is TGTGCCAGCAGGGACAGGCGTACAGATACGCAGTATTTT. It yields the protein CASRDRRTDTQYF.

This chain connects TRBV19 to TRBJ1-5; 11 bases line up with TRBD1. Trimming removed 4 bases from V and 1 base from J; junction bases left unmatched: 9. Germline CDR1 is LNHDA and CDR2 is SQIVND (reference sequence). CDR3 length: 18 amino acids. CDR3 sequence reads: CASSTWTGGSGSNQPQHF. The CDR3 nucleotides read TGTGCCAGTAGTACCTGGACAGGGGGCTCGGGGAGCAATCAGCCCCAGCATTTT.

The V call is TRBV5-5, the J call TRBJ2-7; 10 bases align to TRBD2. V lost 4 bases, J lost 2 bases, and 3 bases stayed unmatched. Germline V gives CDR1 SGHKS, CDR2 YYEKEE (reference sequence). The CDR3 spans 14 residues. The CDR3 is CASSLTSGPYEQYF. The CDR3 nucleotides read TGTGCCAGCAGCCTGACTAGCGGGCCCTACGAGCAGTACTTC.

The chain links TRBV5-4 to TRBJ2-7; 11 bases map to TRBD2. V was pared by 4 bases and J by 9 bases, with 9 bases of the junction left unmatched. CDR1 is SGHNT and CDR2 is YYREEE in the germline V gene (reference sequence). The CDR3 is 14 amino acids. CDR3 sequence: CASSPPGTSGSQYF. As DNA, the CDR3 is TGTGCCAGCAGCCCACCGGGGACTAGCGGTTCGCAGTACTTC.

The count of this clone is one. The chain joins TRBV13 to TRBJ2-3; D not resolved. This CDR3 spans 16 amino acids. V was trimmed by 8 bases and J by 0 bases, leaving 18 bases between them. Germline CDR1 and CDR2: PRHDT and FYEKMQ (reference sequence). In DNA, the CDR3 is TGTGCCAGCTCCTCCCTTAGTAGACTTAGCACAGATACGCAGTATTTT. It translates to CASSSLSRLSTDTQYF.

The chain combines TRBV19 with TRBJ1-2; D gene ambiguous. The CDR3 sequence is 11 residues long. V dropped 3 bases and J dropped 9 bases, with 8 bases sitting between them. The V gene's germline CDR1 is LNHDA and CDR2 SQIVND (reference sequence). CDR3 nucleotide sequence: TGTGCCAGTAGTATGTGGCCCAGCTACACCTTC. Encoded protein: CASSMWPSYTF. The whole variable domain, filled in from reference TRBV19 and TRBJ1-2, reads DGGITQSPKYLFRKEGQNVTLSCEQNLNHDAMYWYRQDPGQGLRLIYYSQIVNDFQKGDIAEGYSVSREKKESFPLTVTSAQKNPTAFYLCASSMWPSYTFGSGTRLTVV.

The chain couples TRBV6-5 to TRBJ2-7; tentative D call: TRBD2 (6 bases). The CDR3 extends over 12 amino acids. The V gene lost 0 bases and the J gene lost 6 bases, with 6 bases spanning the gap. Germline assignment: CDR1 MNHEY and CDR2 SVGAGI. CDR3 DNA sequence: TGTGCCAGCAGTTACTCAGCGGGCGAGCAGTACTTC. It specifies CASSYSAGEQYF.

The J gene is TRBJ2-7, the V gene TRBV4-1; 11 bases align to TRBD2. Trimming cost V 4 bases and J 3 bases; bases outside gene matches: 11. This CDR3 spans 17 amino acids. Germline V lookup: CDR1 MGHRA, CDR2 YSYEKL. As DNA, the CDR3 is TGCGCCAGCAGCCCCTTACGCAGACTAGCGGGGTTCTACGAGCAGTACTTC. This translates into CASSPLRRLAGFYEQYF.

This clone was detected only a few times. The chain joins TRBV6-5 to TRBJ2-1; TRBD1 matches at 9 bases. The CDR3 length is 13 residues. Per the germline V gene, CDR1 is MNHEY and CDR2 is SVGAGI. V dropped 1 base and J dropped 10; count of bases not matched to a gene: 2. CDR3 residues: CASSYWDREEQFF. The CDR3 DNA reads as TGTGCCAGCAGTTACTGGGACAGGGAAGAGCAGTTCTTC.

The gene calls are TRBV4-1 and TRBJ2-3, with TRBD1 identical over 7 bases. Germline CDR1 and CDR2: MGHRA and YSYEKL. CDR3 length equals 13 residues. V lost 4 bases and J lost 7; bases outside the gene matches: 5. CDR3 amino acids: CASSLIQGNTQYF. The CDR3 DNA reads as TGCGCCAGCAGCCTTATACAGGGGAATACGCAGTATTTT.

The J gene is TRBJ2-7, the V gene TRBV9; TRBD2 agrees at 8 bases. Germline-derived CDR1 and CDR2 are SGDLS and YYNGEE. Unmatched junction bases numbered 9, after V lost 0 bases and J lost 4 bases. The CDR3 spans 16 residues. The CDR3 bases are TGTGCCAGCAGCGTAGGTCTGGGGACGGGAGGGTACGAGCAGTACTTC. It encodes CASSVGLGTGGYEQYF. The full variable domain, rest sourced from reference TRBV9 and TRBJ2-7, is DSGVTQTPKHLITATGQRVTLRCSPRSGDLSVYWYQQSLDQGLQFLIQYYNGEERAKGNILERFSAQQFPDLHSELNLSSLELGDSALYFCASSVGLGTGGYEQYFGPGTRLTVT.

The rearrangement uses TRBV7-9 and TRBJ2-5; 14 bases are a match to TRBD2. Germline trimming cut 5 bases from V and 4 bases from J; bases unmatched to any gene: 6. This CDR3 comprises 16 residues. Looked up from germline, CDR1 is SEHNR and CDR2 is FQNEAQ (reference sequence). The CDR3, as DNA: TGTGCCAGCAGCGCCATTGGACTAGCGGGGGGAGAGACCCAGTACTTC. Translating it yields CASSAIGLAGGETQYF.

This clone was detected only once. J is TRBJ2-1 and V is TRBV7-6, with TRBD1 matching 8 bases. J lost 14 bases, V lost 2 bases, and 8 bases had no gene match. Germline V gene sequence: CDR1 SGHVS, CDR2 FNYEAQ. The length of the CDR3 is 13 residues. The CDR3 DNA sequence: TGTGCCAGCAGCTTAAAGGCCGGGACAGGCGAGTTCTTC. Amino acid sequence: CASSLKAGTGEFF.